Included here is one TCR beta chain sequence, with context. Its antigen is as yet unknown. The CDR3 covers 13 residues. CDR1 SGHNT and CDR2 YYREEE come from the germline V gene (reference sequence). Trimming removed 0 bases at V and 5 bases at J, with 5 bases between. The sample belongs to a study of CD8 T cells in Susac syndrome. The study's findings and limits: An acknowledgment was made by the study that its TCR sequencing and HLA analysis involved relatively few individuals.

cDNA came from 0.5 to 1 ug RNA primed by random hexamers. TCRdb itself ran the immunoSEQ multiplex PCR reads through MiXCR, one entry per CDR3 protein. The sample has just under 150,000 distinct CDR3 sequences, less than 95% seen once; the top ten hold 0.075% to 0.09%. The chain recombines TRBV5-4 with TRBJ2-2; D is unresolved. The sample was CD4+ T cells from PBMCs. This sequence originates from a human donor in good health. The CDR3 reads CASSLGVTGELFF. The CDR3 DNA reads TGTGCCAGCAGCTTGGGCGTTACCGGGGAGCTGTTTTTT.